This T cell receptor beta chain was profiled in a study of OX40 agonist ivuxolimab in advanced cancers. Some clones are missing from TCRdb's copy, which holds only in-frame ones; the method was immunoSEQ multiplex PCR. The table shows about 79,000 clones, with more than 85% occurring only once. This CDR3 has 14 amino acids. Germline CDR1 SGHVS, CDR2 FNYEAQ. Trimming removed 5 bases from V and 4 bases from J, with 15 bases in between. V gene TRBV7-6 combines with J gene TRBJ2-7; D is possibly TRBD2 (5 bases). The source was CD4+ or CD8+ T cells sorted from blood, collected in a trial of the OX40 agonist ivuxolimab. This receptor was identified in an adult with an advanced solid tumor such as melanoma, head and neck, liver or kidney cancer. CDR3 in DNA: TGTGCCAGCAGCCCTGGACTGGCCGGATACGAGCAGTACTTC. It encodes CASSPGLAGYEQYF.